Below, 25 T cell receptor beta chains from the same sample are listed, as sequenced in a study of cytomegalovirus exposure and HLA in healthy donors. PCR primers comprised 60 Vbeta and 13 Jbeta primers. Method: immunoSEQ multiplex PCR; TCRdb's copy keeps in-frame clones and lacks some. The listing contains around 34,000 clones. Input material: PBMCs. The receptors were sampled from a woman aged 40 to 50 in good health and CMV-seropositive.

This chain connects TRBV2 to TRBJ2-5, with D perhaps TRBD1 (5 bases). This CDR3 contains 14 residues. The V and J ends lost 9 bases and 3 bases respectively, with 17 bases between them. Germline-derived CDR1 and CDR2 are SNHLY and FYNNEI. This CDR3 is CARADTRREETQYF. DNA of the CDR3: TGTGCCAGGGCGGACACAAGAAGGGAAGAGACCCAGTACTTC.

The chain carries TRBV6-6 and TRBJ2-7; the match to TRBD1 covers 9 bases. Germline V CDR1 and CDR2: MNHNY, SVGAGI (reference sequence). CDR3 size: 16 residues. The junction had 11 bases not matched to a gene; V was cut back by 6 bases and J by 2 bases. The CDR3 loop reads CASRNLPGQGAYEQYF. DNA of the CDR3: TGTGCCAGCAGAAACCTTCCGGGACAGGGCGCCTACGAGCAGTACTTC.

This sequence joins TRBV10-3 and TRBJ2-7, with D possibly matching TRBD1 (6 bases). This CDR3 has 13 residues. Trimming removed 5 bases from V and 4 bases from J, with 12 bases in between. The germline CDR1 and CDR2 sequences are ENHRY and SYGVKD. CDR3 sequence reads: CAISPATGYEQYF. The DNA for the CDR3 is TGTGCCATCAGTCCCGCGACAGGTTACGAGCAGTACTTC.

The chain has TRBV7-2 and TRBJ1-3; D remains unclear. Trimming stripped 0 bases from V and 0 bases from J, with 6 bases between. Germline assignment: CDR1 SGHTA and CDR2 FQGNSA. There are 15 residues in the CDR3. The CDR3 is CASSLARSSGNTIYF. As DNA, the CDR3 is TGTGCCAGCAGCTTAGCGAGAAGCTCTGGAAACACCATATATTTT.

The genes are TRBV5-1 and TRBJ2-1, with 10 bases matching TRBD1. The CDR3 is 15 residues long. Germline V gene lookup returns CDR1 SGHRS and CDR2 YFSETQ. V dropped 0 bases and J dropped 7; count of bases not matched to a gene: 4. In nucleotides, the CDR3 is TGCGCCAGCAGCTTGGGGGACAGGGGAAGGAATGAGCAGTTCTTC. Translating gives CASSLGDRGRNEQFF.

The chain recombines TRBV15 with TRBJ2-4; D may be TRBD1 (5 bases). Germline V gives CDR1 LNHNV, CDR2 YYDKDF (reference sequence). This CDR3 spans 16 amino acids. Trimming removed 0 bases at V and 5 bases at J, with 14 bases between. CDR3 amino acids: CATSRELVKGENIQYF. The CDR3 region has the DNA TGTGCCACCAGCAGAGAATTAGTAAAAGGGGAAAACATTCAGTACTTC.

The DNA for the CDR3 is TGTGCCAGCAGCCAAGAGGGACTGCGGAGGGGTCAGCCCCAGCATTTT. It yields the protein CASSQEGLRRGQPQHF. The chain joins TRBV4-2 to TRBJ1-5; D is possibly TRBD1 (5 bases). V lost 0 bases and J lost 6, with 15 bases in between. This CDR3 has 16 residues. Germline V lookup: CDR1 LGHNA, CDR2 YNFKEQ.

The chain couples TRBV7-2 to TRBJ2-5; the match to TRBD2 covers 8 bases. Per the germline V gene, CDR1 is SGHTA and CDR2 is FQGNSA. Trimming removed 2 bases from V and 2 bases from J; junction bases left unmatched: 7. CDR3 length: 16 amino acids. Here the CDR3 reads CASSLSPSGGQETQYF. The CDR3 DNA follows: TGTGCCAGCAGCTTAAGTCCCTCGGGGGGGCAAGAGACCCAGTACTTC. Full variable domain (missing parts from reference TRBV7-2 and TRBJ2-5): GAGVSQSPSNKVTEKGKDVELRCDPISGHTALYWYRQSLGQGLEFLIYFQGNSAPDKSGLPSDRFSAERTGGSVSTLTIQRTQQEDSAVYLCASSLSPSGGQETQYFGPGTRLLVL.

V usage is TRBV7-5 and J usage is TRBJ1-1; the table gives TRBD1 as D, unverified against the DNA. TRBV7-5 counts as a pseudogene. CDR3 length equals 14 residues. In DNA, the CDR3 is TGTGCCAGAAGCTCCACAGGGAGGAACACTGAAGCTTTCTTT. This translates into CARSSTGRNTEAFF.

The V and J genes are TRBV6-1 and TRBJ1-1, with TRBD1 matching 9 bases. The germline gives CDR1 MNHNS, CDR2 SASEGT. The V segment lost 5 bases and the J segment 6 bases; nucleotides outside the gene matches: 7. This CDR3 contains 14 residues. The CDR3: CASSTPGQGAEAFF. DNA for the CDR3: TGTGCCAGCAGTACCCCGGGACAGGGTGCTGAAGCTTTCTTT.

The rearrangement uses TRBV2 and TRBJ2-7; 8 bases are shared with TRBD1. The CDR3 totals 14 residues. Germline V lookup: CDR1 SNHLY, CDR2 FYNNEI. Losses at the gene ends were 4 bases for V and 5 bases for J; bases not matched to a gene: 7. The CDR3 spells CASSGVTGAHEQYF. CDR3 sequence (DNA): TGTGCCAGCAGTGGGGTGACAGGGGCCCACGAGCAGTACTTC.

This chain links TRBV7-2 with TRBJ2-3; 8 bases align to TRBD1. This CDR3 contains 18 residues. CDR1 and CDR2 from the germline V gene are SGHTA and FQGNSA. V shed 0 bases and J 0 bases; nucleotides not matched to a gene: 8. For the CDR3, the DNA is TGTGCCAGCAGCTTAGCATTTACAGGGGGGACTAGCACAGATACGCAGTATTTT. It translates to CASSLAFTGGTSTDTQYF. The complete variable domain, with remaining parts taken from reference TRBV7-2 and TRBJ2-3, reads GAGVSQSPSNKVTEKGKDVELRCDPISGHTALYWYRQSLGQGLEFLIYFQGNSAPDKSGLPSDRFSAERTGGSVSTLTIQRTQQEDSAVYLCASSLAFTGGTSTDTQYFGPGTRLTVL.

The rearrangement uses TRBV18 and TRBJ1-4; D gene uncertain. Germline lookup yields CDR1 KGHSH and CDR2 LQKENI. The CDR3 is made up of 15 amino acids. Trimming took 6 bases from V and 4 from J, leaving 15 bases between them. For the CDR3, the DNA is TGTGCCAGCTCCACCAGTTTGGCTGTTAATGAAAAACTGTTTTTT. Encoded protein: CASSTSLAVNEKLFF.

V and J are TRBV15 and TRBJ2-5; D gene unclear. V dropped 0 bases and J dropped 5 bases, with 4 bases sitting between them. Germline CDR1 is LNHNV and CDR2 is YYDKDF (reference sequence). This CDR3 has 12 residues. In DNA, the CDR3 is TGTGCCACCAGCAGAGATCGGGAGACCCAGTACTTC. Its translation: CATSRDRETQYF.

The chain couples TRBV7-9 to TRBJ2-7; TRBD2 is a possible D gene (6 bases). Germline V gene sequence: CDR1 SEHNR, CDR2 FQNEAQ (reference sequence). V dropped 6 bases and J dropped 4 bases, with 16 bases sitting between them. The CDR3 has 14 residues. Here the CDR3 reads CASRSDRGGYEQYF. As DNA, the CDR3 is TGTGCCAGCAGATCGGACCGGGGAGGTTACGAGCAGTACTTC.

The chain is built from TRBV25-1 and TRBJ1-4, with TRBD1 matching 8 bases. Germline V gives CDR1 MGHDK, CDR2 SYGVNS. V shed 5 bases and J 0 bases; nucleotides not matched to a gene: 5. CDR3 length: 16 residues. The CDR3 loop reads CASSSWTGPTNEKLFF. The CDR3 region has the DNA TGTGCCAGCAGTAGCTGGACAGGGCCAACTAATGAAAAACTGTTTTTT. Combining the CDR3 with reference TRBV25-1 and TRBJ1-4 gives the whole variable domain EADIYQTPRYLVIGTGKKITLECSQTMGHDKMYWYQQDPGMELHLIHYSYGVNSTEKGDLSSESTVSRIRTEHFPLTLESARPSHTSQYLCASSSWTGPTNEKLFFGSGTQLSVL.

The chain has TRBV11-2 and TRBJ1-1, with D hard to call. In germline, CDR1 is SGHAT, CDR2 FQNNGV. V lost 1 base, J lost 1 base, and 10 bases lay in between. The CDR3 consists of 15 residues. The CDR3 is CASSLGMSGNTEAFF. The DNA for the CDR3 is TGTGCCAGCAGCTTAGGAATGTCAGGGAACACTGAAGCTTTCTTT.

This chain connects TRBV9 to TRBJ1-4; 8 nucleotides agree with TRBD1. The V segment lost 0 bases and the J segment 6 bases; nucleotides outside the gene matches: 7. The CDR3 is made up of 16 amino acids. Germline CDR1 and CDR2: SGDLS and YYNGEE. The CDR3 is CASSVAPNRGDEKLFF. The CDR3 DNA sequence: TGTGCCAGCAGCGTAGCTCCAAACAGGGGGGATGAAAAACTGTTTTTT.

The rearrangement joins TRBV18 to TRBJ2-5; D unclear. The J call may be faulty, since TRBJ2-7 better matches the DNA end. This CDR3 region has 12 residues. Germline V gene lookup returns CDR1 KGHSH and CDR2 LQKENI. CDR3 coding DNA: TGTGCCAGCTCATCCGAAACCTACGAGCAGTACTTC. Residues: CASSSETYEQYF.

The gene calls are TRBV30 and TRBJ2-3; D is uncertain. The CDR3 runs 13 residues. Trimming cost V 1 base and J 1 base, with 6 bases left between them. Germline-derived CDR1 and CDR2 are GTSNPN and SVGIG (reference sequence). The CDR3 loop reads CAWSETRTDTQYF. DNA for the CDR3: TGTGCCTGGAGTGAAACTCGCACAGATACGCAGTATTTT.

Concerning this clone: Other DNA sequences within the sample encode an identical CDR3. In nucleotides, the CDR3 is TGTGCCTGGAGTGTACTCGCAACAGGGGAGACCCAGTACTTC. It codes for CAWSVLATGETQYF. The rearrangement joins TRBV30 to TRBJ2-5; the D gene is possibly TRBD1 (6 bases). Trimming cost V 0 bases and J 5 bases, with 13 bases left between them. The CDR3 has 14 amino acids. Germline CDR1 and CDR2: GTSNPN and SVGIG (reference sequence).

The chain combines TRBV10-3 with TRBJ2-1; D may be TRBD1 (6 bases). Germline V gene lookup returns CDR1 ENHRY and CDR2 SYGVKD. The ends were cut back, 3 bases at V and 5 bases at J, with 14 bases in the middle. This CDR3 comprises 15 residues. CDR3 sequence reads: CAISEQGLPNNEQFF. The CDR3 bases are TGTGCCATCAGTGAACAGGGTTTGCCCAACAATGAGCAGTTCTTC.

The chain is built from TRBV6-5 and TRBJ1-2; TRBD1 matches at 7 bases. Trimming took 10 bases from V and 4 from J; bases not matched to a gene: 9. The CDR3 has 13 residues. Germline assignment: CDR1 MNHEY and CDR2 SVGAGI. The CDR3 DNA reads as TGTGCCACCCGACAGGGATTCACCTATGGCTACACCTTC. Amino acid sequence: CATRQGFTYGYTF.

The rearrangement joins TRBV6-1 to TRBJ2-1, with 10 bases that match TRBD2. The V segment lost 2 bases and the J segment 9 bases; nucleotides outside the gene matches: 10. CDR1 MNHNS and CDR2 SASEGT come from the germline V gene. This CDR3 has 16 residues. The CDR3 sequence is CASSERLAGVGSEQFF. CDR3 DNA sequence: TGTGCCAGCAGTGAACGTCTAGCGGGAGTGGGAAGTGAGCAGTTCTTC.

The chain employs TRBV5-4 and TRBJ2-7; the match to TRBD1 covers 7 bases. The V gene end was trimmed by 0 bases and the J gene end by 2 bases; junction bases not matched to a gene: 5. Germline CDR1 reads SGHNT; CDR2 reads YYREEE (reference sequence). The CDR3 totals 15 residues. The CDR3: CASSLAGGTAYEQYF. CDR3 coding DNA: TGTGCCAGCAGCTTGGCAGGGGGAACCGCCTACGAGCAGTACTTC.